These 16 T cell receptor beta chains originate from one sample sequenced in a study of CD8 T cells in Susac syndrome. RNA, at 0.5 to 1 ug, was reverse transcribed with random hexamers. TCRdb ran MiXCR on the immunoSEQ multiplex PCR reads and lists one entry per CDR3 protein. The profile shows 250,000 to 300,000 distinct CDR3 sequences, roughly 85% of them singletons. Sequenced input: CD8+ T cells from PBMCs. The receptors were gathered from a human donor with multiple sclerosis.

The gene calls are TRBV27 and TRBJ2-2, with 7 bases lining up with TRBD1. CDR1 is MNHEY, CDR2 SMNVEV, per germline (reference sequence). V lost 3 bases and J lost 5; bases outside the gene matches: 9. The CDR3 has 16 residues. The DNA for the CDR3 is TGTGCCAGCAGTTTTGTAGGGGGCGTCGGAACCGGGGAGCTGTTTTTT. It yields the protein CASSFVGGVGTGELFF.

The chain employs TRBV30 and TRBJ2-7, with 7 bases identical to TRBD1. This CDR3 contains 14 residues. The germline CDR1 and CDR2 sequences are GTSNPN and SVGIG (reference sequence). V shed 1 base, J shed 0 bases, and the junction held 3 bases outside the gene matches. DNA for the CDR3: TGTGCCTGGAGTGACAGGGGCCCCTCCTACGAGCAGTACTTC. Residues: CAWSDRGPSYEQYF. Drawing the rest from reference TRBV30 and TRBJ2-7, the complete variable domain is SQTIHQWPATLVQPVGSPLSLECTVEGTSNPNLYWYRQAAGRGLQLLFYSVGIGQISSEVPQNLSASRPQDRQFILSSKKLLLSDSGFYLCAWSDRGPSYEQYFGPGTRLTVT.

V usage is TRBV27 and J usage is TRBJ1-1; 7 nucleotides agree with TRBD1. Trimming at V came to 5 bases and at J to 0 bases, leaving 3 bases not matched to a gene. This CDR3 comprises 14 residues. Germline V lookup: CDR1 MNHEY, CDR2 SMNVEV (reference sequence). The CDR3 nucleotides are TGTGCCAGCAGTCTACAGGGGATGAACACTGAAGCTTTCTTT. Amino acids: CASSLQGMNTEAFF.

The rearrangement links TRBV4-1 to TRBJ2-7, with TRBD1 matching over 8 bases. J was trimmed by 2 bases and V by 3 bases; bases with no gene match: 12. The CDR3 runs to 17 residues. The V gene's germline CDR1 is MGHRA and CDR2 YSYEKL. The CDR3, as DNA: TGCGCCAGCAGCCATGGGACCGGACAGGGTAACGCCTACGAGCAGTACTTC. It is translated as CASSHGTGQGNAYEQYF.

The genes are TRBV5-6 and TRBJ2-7; a possible D gene is TRBD1 (5 bases). The ends were cut back, 0 bases at V and 3 bases at J, with 10 bases in the middle. The CDR3 runs 14 residues. The germline V gene encodes CDR1 SGHDT and CDR2 YYEEEE. The CDR3 sequence: CASSLVGQSYEQYF. CDR3 in DNA: TGTGCCAGCAGCTTGGTGGGGCAGAGCTACGAGCAGTACTTC. Using reference TRBV5-6 and TRBJ2-7 for the parts outside the CDR3, the full variable domain is DAGVTQSPTHLIKTRGQQVTLRCSPKSGHDTVSWYQQALGQGPQFIFQYYEEEERQRGNFPDRFSGHQFPNYSSELNVNALLLGDSALYLCASSLVGQSYEQYFGPGTRLTVT.

The genes are TRBV6-5 and TRBJ2-4; the D is unclear. The CDR3 totals 15 residues. Deletions cut 0 bases from V and 1 base from J, with 7 bases between. From germline, CDR1 is MNHEY and CDR2 SVGAGI. This CDR3 reads CASSYSGRAKNIQYF. For the CDR3, the DNA is TGTGCCAGCAGTTACTCGGGCAGGGCCAAAAACATTCAGTACTTC.

The gene calls are TRBV27 and TRBJ1-5; D unresolved. The V end lost 5 bases, the J end lost 2 bases, and 10 bases lay between the germline ends. There are 14 residues in the CDR3. CDR1 is MNHEY, CDR2 SMNVEV, per germline (reference sequence). This CDR3 reads CASSPGVGNQPQHF. CDR3 in DNA: TGTGCCAGCAGTCCTGGGGTCGGCAATCAGCCCCAGCATTTT.

The CDR3 spells CASSLPQVSYEQYF. In DNA form, the CDR3 reads TGTGCCAGCAGTTTACCTCAGGTTTCCTACGAGCAGTACTTC. The rearrangement links TRBV12-3 or TRBV12-4 to TRBJ2-7; the D is unclear. V was pared by 2 bases and J by 1 base, with 9 bases between. The CDR3 runs to 14 residues.

The genes are TRBV27 and TRBJ2-7, with D perhaps matching TRBD2 (5 bases). V gave up 8 bases and J gave up 2 bases, with 13 bases separating them. In germline, CDR1 is MNHEY, CDR2 SMNVEV (reference sequence). The CDR3 spans 13 residues. CDR3 loop: CASGSLGTYEQYF. CDR3 in DNA: TGTGCCAGCGGGAGTCTGGGTACCTACGAGCAGTACTTC.

Only a few counts were recorded for this clonotype. This rearrangement joins TRBV5-1 to TRBJ2-1; a possible D gene is TRBD2 (5 bases). Per germline, CDR1 SGHRS and CDR2 YFSETQ. V lost 3 bases, J lost 8 bases, and 12 bases lay in between. The CDR3 length is 13 residues. The CDR3 is CASSWPDSYEQFF. As DNA, the CDR3 is TGCGCCAGCAGCTGGCCGGACTCGTATGAGCAGTTCTTC.

In nucleotides, the CDR3 is TGTGCCAGTAGTATCGGGACTAACGAGCAGTACTTC. Protein product: CASSIGTNEQYF. V usage is TRBV19 and J usage is TRBJ2-7; 7 nucleotides agree with TRBD2. The junction had 1 base not matched to a gene; V was cut back by 3 bases and J by 5 bases. The CDR3 spans 12 residues. CDR1 and CDR2 from the germline V gene are LNHDA and SQIVND (reference sequence).

The CDR3 region is CASSQAGGAPYEQYF. The CDR3 DNA is TGTGCCAGCAGTCAAGCGGGAGGAGCCCCCTACGAGCAGTACTTC. The genes are TRBV28 and TRBJ2-7; TRBD2 matches 9 bases. V trimming: 5 bases; J trimming: 2 bases; junction bases outside the gene matches: 7. The germline gives CDR1 MDHEN, CDR2 SYDVKM. The CDR3 has 15 amino acids.

This rearrangement joins TRBV7-2 to TRBJ2-1; TRBD2 matches 7 bases. The V segment lost 0 bases and the J segment 2 bases; nucleotides outside the gene matches: 4. The CDR3 sequence is 16 residues long. Germline CDR1 and CDR2: SGHTA and FQGNSA. The DNA of the CDR3 is TGTGCCAGCAGCTTAGCGGCGGGAGTCCCCTACAATGAGCAGTTCTTC. Protein sequence: CASSLAAGVPYNEQFF.

V and J are TRBV2 and TRBJ1-1; perhaps TRBD1 as D (5 bases). The CDR3 length is 15 residues. Trimming removed 0 bases from V and 7 bases from J, with 15 bases in between. Per the germline V gene, CDR1 is SNHLY and CDR2 is FYNNEI. DNA of the CDR3: TGTGCCAGCAGTGAAGCGCCCAGAGACAGCAGTGAAGCTTTCTTT. It translates to CASSEAPRDSSEAFF.

The count of this clonotype is one. This chain joins TRBV30 and TRBJ1-2; 8 nucleotides line up with TRBD1. J lost 3 bases, V lost 6 bases, and 3 bases had no gene match. Germline V CDR1 and CDR2: GTSNPN, SVGIG (reference sequence). The CDR3 runs 12 residues. The DNA for the CDR3 is TGTGCCTGCCAGGGGGCCGACTATGGCTACACCTTC. Its protein is CACQGADYGYTF.

This clonotype has just one count. The rearrangement joins TRBV13 to TRBJ2-1; D is unresolved. The CDR3 is 13 amino acids. Germline V gene data show CDR1 as PRHDT and CDR2 as FYEKMQ (reference sequence). V lost 7 bases to trimming and J lost 0 bases, with 7 bases between them. The CDR3 here is CASKDPSYNEQFF. Written as DNA, the CDR3 is TGTGCCAGCAAGGACCCCTCCTACAATGAGCAGTTCTTC.